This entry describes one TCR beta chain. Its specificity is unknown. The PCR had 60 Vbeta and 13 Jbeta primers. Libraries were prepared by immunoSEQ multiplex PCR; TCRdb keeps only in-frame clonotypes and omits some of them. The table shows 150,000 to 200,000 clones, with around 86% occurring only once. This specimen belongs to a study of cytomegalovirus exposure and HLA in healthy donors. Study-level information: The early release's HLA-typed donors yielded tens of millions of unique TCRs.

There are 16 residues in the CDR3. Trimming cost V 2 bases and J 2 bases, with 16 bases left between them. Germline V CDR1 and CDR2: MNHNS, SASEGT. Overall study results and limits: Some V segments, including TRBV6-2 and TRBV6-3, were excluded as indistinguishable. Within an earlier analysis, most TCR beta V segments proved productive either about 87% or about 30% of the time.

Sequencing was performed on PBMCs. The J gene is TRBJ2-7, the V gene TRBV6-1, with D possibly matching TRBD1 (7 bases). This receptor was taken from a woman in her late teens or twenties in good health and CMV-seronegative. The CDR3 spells CASSESLGGTAYEQYF. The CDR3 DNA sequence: TGTGCCAGCAGTGAATCCCTTGGAGGGACAGCCTACGAGCAGTACTTC.